This paragraph reports one T cell receptor beta chain. Antigen specificity is unknown. A much larger clone lies one base from this, so it may be a read error. The sample is drawn from a study of neurological immune-mediated disorders. The study's findings and limits: Phylogenetic grouping assigned the repertoires of 18 of 34 multiple sclerosis patients to a single related-CDR3 cluster, representing a possible signature. Multiple sclerosis was found to have the least TCR clonal expansion, below healthy controls, and HTLV-1-associated myelopathy the most.

This CDR3 is built from 14 residues. Germline V gene lookup returns CDR1 MNHNY and CDR2 SVGAGI (reference sequence). It was by 5'RACE with 10-nucleotide random UMIs that the cDNA was made. TCRdb reanalysed the 5' RACE reads using MiXCR and keeps one entry per CDR3 protein. This table holds about 66,000 distinct CDR3 sequences, around 3.9% found once. The sequence was obtained from a man aged 25-45 years with multiple sclerosis. This chain links TRBV6-6 with TRBJ1-1, with D perhaps matching TRBD1 (5 bases). Sequencing was performed on PBMCs. CDR3 nucleotides: TGTGCCAACAGTTACCGAGGGACGGCCACTGAAGCTTTCTTT. Its translation: CANSYRGTATEAFF.